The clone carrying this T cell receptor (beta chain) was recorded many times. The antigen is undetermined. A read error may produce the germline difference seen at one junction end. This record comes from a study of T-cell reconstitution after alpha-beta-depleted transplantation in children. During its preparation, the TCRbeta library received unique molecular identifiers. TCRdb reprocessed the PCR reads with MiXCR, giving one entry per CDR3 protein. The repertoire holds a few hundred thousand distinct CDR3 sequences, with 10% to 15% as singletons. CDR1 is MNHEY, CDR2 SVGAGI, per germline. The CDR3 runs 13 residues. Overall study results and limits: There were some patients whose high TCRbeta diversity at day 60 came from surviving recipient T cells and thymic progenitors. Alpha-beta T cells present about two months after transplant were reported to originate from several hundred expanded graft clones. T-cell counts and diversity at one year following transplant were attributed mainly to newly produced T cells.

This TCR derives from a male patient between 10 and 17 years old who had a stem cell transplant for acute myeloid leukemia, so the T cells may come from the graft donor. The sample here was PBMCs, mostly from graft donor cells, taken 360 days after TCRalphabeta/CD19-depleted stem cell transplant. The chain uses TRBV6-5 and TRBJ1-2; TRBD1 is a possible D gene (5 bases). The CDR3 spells CASSLGPNYGYTF. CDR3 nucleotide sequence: TGCGCCAGCAGCTTGGGACCAAACTATGGCTACACCTTC.